This TCR beta chain was recorded in a study of CD8 T cells in ankylosing spondylitis. Study-wide results and limits: With a CD8+ phenotype, disease-linked clones were relatively rare in peripheral blood. In synovial fluid and blood from reactive arthritis, some motif variants were previously reported. Enrichment of disease-linked clones was reportedly significant in matched ankylosing spondylitis synovial fluid.

The V end lost 4 bases, the J end lost 1 base, and 16 bases lay between the germline ends. The germline gives CDR1 GTSNPN, CDR2 SVGIG (reference sequence). This CDR3 contains 15 residues. A note on this clonotype: Its antigen is still unknown.

With molecular barcodes, quantitative 5'-RACE was used to make the TCR beta libraries. TCRdb analysed the 5' RACE reads with MiXCR anew, one entry per CDR3 protein. The profile shows 290,000 or so distinct CDR3 sequences, about 20% of them singletons. The receptor was isolated from a female donor with ankylosing spondylitis or in good health (not recorded which). The chain recombines TRBV30 with TRBJ1-1, with TRBD1 as a possible D gene (5 bases). The sequenced sample consisted of blood, either unsorted or a sorted T cell fraction (not recorded which). The CDR3 bases are TGTGCCTGGACCGGCCCCGTGGGGGGGAACACTGAAGCTTTCTTT. It translates to CAWTGPVGGNTEAFF.